This T cell receptor (beta chain) originates from a study of T cells in Graves' hyperthyroidism and ophthalmopathy. The length of the CDR3 is 15 residues. Germline trimming cut 1 base from V and 5 bases from J; bases unmatched to any gene: 4. Looked up from germline, CDR1 is MGHRA and CDR2 is YSYEKL. RNA transcripts yielded amplified TCR beta CDR3 regions. The TCR CDR3 first-round RT-PCR relied on the HTBI primer set. TCRdb analysed the multiplex PCR reads with MiXCR anew, one entry per CDR3 protein. The data hold approximately 560,000 distinct CDR3 sequences, with 40% to 55% observed a single time. Whole-study results and caveats: Ophthalmopathy, which appeared later, was predicted by the model a median about 6.8 months before onset.

Worth noting for this clonotype: Its antigen is currently unknown.

This receptor was obtained from a young woman with Graves' hyperthyroidism. This chain uses TRBV4-1 with TRBJ2-5; 10 bases are shared with TRBD2. The sequencing input was peripheral blood or thyroid tissue (not recorded which). The CDR3 loop is CASSQASGSGETQYF. The CDR3 DNA is TGCGCCAGCAGCCAAGCTAGCGGGAGTGGCGAGACCCAGTACTTC.